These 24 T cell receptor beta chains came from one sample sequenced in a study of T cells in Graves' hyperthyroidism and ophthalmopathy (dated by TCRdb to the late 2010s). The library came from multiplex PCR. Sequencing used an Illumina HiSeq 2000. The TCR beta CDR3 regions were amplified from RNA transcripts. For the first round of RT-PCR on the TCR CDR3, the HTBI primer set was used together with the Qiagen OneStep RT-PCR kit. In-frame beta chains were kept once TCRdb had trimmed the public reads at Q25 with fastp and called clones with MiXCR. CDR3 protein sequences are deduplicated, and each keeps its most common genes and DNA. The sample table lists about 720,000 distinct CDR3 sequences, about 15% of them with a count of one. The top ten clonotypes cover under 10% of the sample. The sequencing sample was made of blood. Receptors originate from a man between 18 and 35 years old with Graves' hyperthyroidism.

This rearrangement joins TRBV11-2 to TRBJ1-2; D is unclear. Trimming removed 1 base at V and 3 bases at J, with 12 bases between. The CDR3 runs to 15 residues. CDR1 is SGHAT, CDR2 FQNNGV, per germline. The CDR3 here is CASSLVKTNYYGYTF. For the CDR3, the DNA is TGTGCCAGCAGCTTAGTAAAGACCAACTACTATGGCTACACCTTC.

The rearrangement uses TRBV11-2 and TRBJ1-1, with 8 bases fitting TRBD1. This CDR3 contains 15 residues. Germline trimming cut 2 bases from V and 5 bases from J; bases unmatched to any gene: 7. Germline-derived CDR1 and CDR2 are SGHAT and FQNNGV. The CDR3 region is CASSLWQGARTEAFF. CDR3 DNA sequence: TGTGCCAGCAGCTTATGGCAGGGGGCGCGTACTGAAGCTTTCTTT.

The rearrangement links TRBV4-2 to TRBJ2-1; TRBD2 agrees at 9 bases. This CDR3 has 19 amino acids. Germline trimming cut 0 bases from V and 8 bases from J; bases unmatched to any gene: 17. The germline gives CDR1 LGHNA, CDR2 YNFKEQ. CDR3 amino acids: CASSQDTYPIAGEVDEQFF. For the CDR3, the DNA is TGTGCCAGCAGCCAAGATACCTACCCCATAGCGGGAGAGGTCGATGAGCAGTTCTTC.

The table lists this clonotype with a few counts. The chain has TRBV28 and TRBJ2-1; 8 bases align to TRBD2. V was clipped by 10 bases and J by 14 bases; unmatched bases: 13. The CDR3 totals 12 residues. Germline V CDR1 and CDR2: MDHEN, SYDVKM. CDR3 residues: CATGGVSGGEFF. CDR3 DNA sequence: TGTGCCACCGGCGGGGTATCGGGGGGGGAGTTCTTC. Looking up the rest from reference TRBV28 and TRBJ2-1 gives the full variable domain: DVKVTQSSRYLVKRTGEKVFLECVQDMDHENMFWYRQDPGLGLRLIYFSYDVKMKEKGDIPEGYSVSREKKERFSLILESASTNQTSMYLCATGGVSGGEFFGPGTRLTVL.

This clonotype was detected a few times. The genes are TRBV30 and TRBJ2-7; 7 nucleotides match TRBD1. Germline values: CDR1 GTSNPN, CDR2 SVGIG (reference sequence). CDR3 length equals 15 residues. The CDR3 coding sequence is TGTGCTTTTAGTGCGTTGGACAGGAGCTCCTACGAGCAGTACTTC. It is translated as CAFSALDRSSYEQYF. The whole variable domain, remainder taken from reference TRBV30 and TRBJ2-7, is SQTIHQWPATLVQPVGSPLSLECTVEGTSNPNLYWYRQAAGRGLQLLFYSVGIGQISSEVPQNLSASRPQDRQFILSSKKLLLSDSGFYLCAFSALDRSSYEQYFGPGTRLTVT.

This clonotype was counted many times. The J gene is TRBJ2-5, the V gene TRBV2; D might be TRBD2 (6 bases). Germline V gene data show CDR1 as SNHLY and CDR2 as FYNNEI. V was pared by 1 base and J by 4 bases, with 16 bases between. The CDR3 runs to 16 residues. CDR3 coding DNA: TGTGCCAGCAGTGAAGGGGGACTCCAGATTAGAGAGACCCAGTACTTC. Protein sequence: CASSEGGLQIRETQYF.

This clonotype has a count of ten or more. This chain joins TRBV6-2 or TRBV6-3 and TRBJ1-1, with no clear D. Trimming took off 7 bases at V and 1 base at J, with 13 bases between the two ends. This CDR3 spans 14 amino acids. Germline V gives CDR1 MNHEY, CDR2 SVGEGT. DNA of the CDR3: TGTGCCAGCACCCCCCCGGGATGGAACACTGAAGCTTTCTTT. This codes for CASTPPGWNTEAFF.

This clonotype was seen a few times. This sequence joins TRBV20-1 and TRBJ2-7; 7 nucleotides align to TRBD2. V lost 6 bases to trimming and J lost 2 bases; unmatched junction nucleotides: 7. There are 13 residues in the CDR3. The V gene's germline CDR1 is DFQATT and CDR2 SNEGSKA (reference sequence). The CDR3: CSATEREAYEQYF. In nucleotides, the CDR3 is TGCAGTGCAACGGAGCGGGAAGCCTACGAGCAGTACTTC.

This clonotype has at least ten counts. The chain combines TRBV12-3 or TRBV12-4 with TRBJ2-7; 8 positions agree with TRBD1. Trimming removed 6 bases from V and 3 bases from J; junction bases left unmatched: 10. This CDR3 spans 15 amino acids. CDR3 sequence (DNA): TGTGCCAGCAGATCGGACAGGGTGGCGATCTACGAGCAGTACTTC. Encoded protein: CASRSDRVAIYEQYF.

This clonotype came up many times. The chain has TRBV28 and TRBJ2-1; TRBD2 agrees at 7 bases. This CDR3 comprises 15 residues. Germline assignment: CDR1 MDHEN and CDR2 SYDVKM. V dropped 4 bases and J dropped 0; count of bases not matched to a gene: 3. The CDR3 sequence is CASSSKRDSYNEQFF. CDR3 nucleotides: TGTGCCAGCAGTTCCAAGCGGGACTCCTACAATGAGCAGTTCTTC. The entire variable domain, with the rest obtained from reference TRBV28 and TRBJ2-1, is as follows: DVKVTQSSRYLVKRTGEKVFLECVQDMDHENMFWYRQDPGLGLRLIYFSYDVKMKEKGDIPEGYSVSREKKERFSLILESASTNQTSMYLCASSSKRDSYNEQFFGPGTRLTVL.

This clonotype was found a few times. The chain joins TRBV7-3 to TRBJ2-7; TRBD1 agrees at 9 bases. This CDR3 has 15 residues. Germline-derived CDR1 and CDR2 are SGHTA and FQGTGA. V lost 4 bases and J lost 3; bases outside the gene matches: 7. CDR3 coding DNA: TGTGCCAGCAGCTCCGGCCCGGGACAGGGCTACGAGCAGTACTTC. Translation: CASSSGPGQGYEQYF.

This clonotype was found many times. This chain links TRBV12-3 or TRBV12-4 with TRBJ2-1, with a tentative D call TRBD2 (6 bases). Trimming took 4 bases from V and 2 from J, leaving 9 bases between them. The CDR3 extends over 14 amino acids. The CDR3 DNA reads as TGTGCCAGCAGTTCAACGGGAGCCTACAATGAGCAGTTCTTC. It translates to CASSSTGAYNEQFF.

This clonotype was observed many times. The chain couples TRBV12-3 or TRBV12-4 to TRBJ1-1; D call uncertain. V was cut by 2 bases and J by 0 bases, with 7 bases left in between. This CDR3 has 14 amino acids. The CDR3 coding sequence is TGTGCCAGCAGTTTATCAGATTTGAACACTGAAGCTTTCTTT. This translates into CASSLSDLNTEAFF.

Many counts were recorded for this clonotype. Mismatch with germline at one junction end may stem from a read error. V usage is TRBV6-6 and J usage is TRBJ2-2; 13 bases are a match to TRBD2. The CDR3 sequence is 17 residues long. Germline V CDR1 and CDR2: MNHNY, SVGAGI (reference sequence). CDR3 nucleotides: TGTGCCAGCAGTTACTCGGGGACTAGCGGGAACGCCGGGGAGCTGTTTTTT. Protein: CASSYSGTSGNAGELFF.

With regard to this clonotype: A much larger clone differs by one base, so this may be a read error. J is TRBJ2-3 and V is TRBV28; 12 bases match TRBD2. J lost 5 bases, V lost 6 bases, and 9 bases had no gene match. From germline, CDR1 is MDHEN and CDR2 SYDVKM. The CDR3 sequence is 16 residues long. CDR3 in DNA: TGTGCCAGCAGAGGGCCTAGCGGGAGGGGGGTAGATACGCAGTATTTT. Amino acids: CASRGPSGRGVDTQYF.

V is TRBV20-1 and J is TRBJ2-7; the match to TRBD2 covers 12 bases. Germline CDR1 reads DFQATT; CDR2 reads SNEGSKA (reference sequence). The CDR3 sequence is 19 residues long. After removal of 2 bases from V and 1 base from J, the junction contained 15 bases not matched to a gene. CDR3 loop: CSARRGPETSGRDSYEQYF. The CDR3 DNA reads TGCAGTGCTAGAAGGGGCCCCGAGACTAGCGGGAGAGATTCCTACGAGCAGTACTTC.

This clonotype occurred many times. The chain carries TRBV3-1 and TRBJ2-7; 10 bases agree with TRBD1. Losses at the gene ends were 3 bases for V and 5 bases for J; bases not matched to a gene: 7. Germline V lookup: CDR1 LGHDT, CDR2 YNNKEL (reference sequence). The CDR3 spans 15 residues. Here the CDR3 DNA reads TGTGCCAGCAGCCAGAGGACAGGGGGGCGCCACGAGCAGTACTTC. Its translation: CASSQRTGGRHEQYF.

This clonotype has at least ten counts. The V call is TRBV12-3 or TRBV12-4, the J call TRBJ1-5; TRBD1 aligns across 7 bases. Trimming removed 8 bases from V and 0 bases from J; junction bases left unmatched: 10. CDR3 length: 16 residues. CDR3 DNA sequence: TGTGCCAGCCGCAGGGGGGACGGATATAGCAATCAGCCCCAGCATTTT. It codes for CASRRGDGYSNQPQHF.

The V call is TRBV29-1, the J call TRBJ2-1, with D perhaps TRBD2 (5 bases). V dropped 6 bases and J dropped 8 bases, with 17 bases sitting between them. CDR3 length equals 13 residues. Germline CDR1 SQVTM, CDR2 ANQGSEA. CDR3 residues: CSVLGVSADEQFF. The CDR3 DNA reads TGCAGCGTGCTGGGAGTTAGTGCCGATGAGCAGTTCTTC.

The CDR3 sequence: CASSVGPYYGYTF. The CDR3, as DNA: TGTGCCAGTAGTGTCGGACCCTACTATGGCTACACCTTC. The chain couples TRBV19 to TRBJ1-2; D unresolved. Germline lookup yields CDR1 LNHDA and CDR2 SQIVND (reference sequence). Trimming stripped 5 bases from V and 3 bases from J, with 10 bases between. The CDR3 loop spans 13 amino acids.

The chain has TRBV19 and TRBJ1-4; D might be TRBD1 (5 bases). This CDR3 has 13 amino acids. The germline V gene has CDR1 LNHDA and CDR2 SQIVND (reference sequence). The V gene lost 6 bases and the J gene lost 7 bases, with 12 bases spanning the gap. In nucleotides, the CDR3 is TGTGCCAGTAGCGGGGCCCGGGGTGAAAAACTGTTTTTT. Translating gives CASSGARGEKLFF.

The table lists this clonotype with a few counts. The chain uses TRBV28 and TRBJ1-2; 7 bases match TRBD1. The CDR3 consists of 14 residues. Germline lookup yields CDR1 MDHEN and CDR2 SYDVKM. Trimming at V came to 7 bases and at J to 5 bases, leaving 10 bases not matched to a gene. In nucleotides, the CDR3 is TGTGCCAGCAATCTGGGGGGGACAGCTTATGGCTACACCTTC. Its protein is CASNLGGTAYGYTF.

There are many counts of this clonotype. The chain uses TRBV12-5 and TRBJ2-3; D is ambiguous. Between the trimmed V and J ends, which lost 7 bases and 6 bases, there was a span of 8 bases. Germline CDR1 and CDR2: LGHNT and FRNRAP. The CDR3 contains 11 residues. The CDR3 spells CASASGDTQYF. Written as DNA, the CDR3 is TGTGCTAGTGCCTCCGGGGATACGCAGTATTTT.

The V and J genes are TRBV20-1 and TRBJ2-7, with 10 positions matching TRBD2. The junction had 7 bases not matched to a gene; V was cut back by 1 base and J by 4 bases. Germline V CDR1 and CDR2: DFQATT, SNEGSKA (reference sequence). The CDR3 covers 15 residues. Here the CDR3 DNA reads TGCAGTGCTAGAGGCCACAAACTAGCGGGATACGAGCAGTACTTC. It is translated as CSARGHKLAGYEQYF.